Following are 17 T cell receptor beta chains from one sample sequenced in a study of T cell responses to AZD1222 COVID-19 vaccine. Data came from immunoSEQ multiplex PCR; TCRdb stores just in-frame clones and leaves some out. The data show roughly 120,000 clones, 80% to 90% seen once. Sequenced material: peripheral blood, taken on day 0 of AZD1222 vaccination. The receptors derive from an adult in good health.

This sequence joins TRBV4-1 and TRBJ1-1; the D is unclear. Germline loops: CDR1 MGHRA, CDR2 YSYEKL. Deletions cut 1 base from V and 5 bases from J, with 11 bases between. The CDR3 loop spans 14 amino acids. CDR3 region: CASSQAGLRTEAFF. CDR3 DNA sequence: TGCGCCAGCAGCCAAGCGGGGTTAAGGACTGAAGCTTTCTTT.

The rearrangement joins TRBV19 to TRBJ2-7; D is perhaps TRBD2 (5 bases). The CDR3 extends over 18 amino acids. CDR1 and CDR2 from the germline V gene are LNHDA and SQIVND (reference sequence). With 9 bases removed from V and 3 bases from J, the gap between germline ends came to 30 bases. The chain's CDR3 is CASSTPLVNRAGYYEQYF. CDR3 coding DNA: TGTGCCAGCAGCACTCCCCTCGTGAACCGGGCGGGCTACTACGAGCAGTACTTC.

The V call is TRBV4-3, the J call TRBJ1-2; 10 nucleotides agree with TRBD1. This CDR3 has 15 amino acids. The junction had 6 bases not matched to a gene; V was cut back by 1 base and J by 7 bases. The germline gives CDR1 LGHNA, CDR2 YSLEER. CDR3 DNA sequence: TGCGCCAGCAGCCAAGGGGGACAGGGGCGGGGTGGCTACACCTTC. It specifies CASSQGGQGRGGYTF.

V and J are TRBV5-1 and TRBJ1-2; D ambiguous. The V end was cut by 4 bases, the J end by 7 bases, with 11 bases between. Germline lookup yields CDR1 SGHRS and CDR2 YFSETQ. The CDR3 runs 12 residues. In DNA form, the CDR3 reads TGCGCCAGCAGCACAACTCAGGTTGGCTACACCTTC. Encoded protein: CASSTTQVGYTF.

CDR3 sequence: CASSRAGGPYEQYF. The CDR3, as DNA: TGTGCCAGTAGCCGAGCCGGGGGCCCGTACGAGCAGTACTTC. The V gene is TRBV19, the J gene TRBJ2-7; D is perhaps TRBD1 or TRBD2 (6 bases each). The CDR3 is 14 amino acids. Germline CDR1 reads LNHDA; CDR2 reads SQIVND (reference sequence). V lost 6 bases to trimming and J lost 4 bases, with 16 bases between them.

This clone was seen a single time. The chain is built from TRBV28 and TRBJ1-2, with 8 nucleotides matching TRBD1. The J segment lost 4 bases and the V segment lost 6 bases, leaving 4 bases of the junction unmatched. Germline V lookup: CDR1 MDHEN, CDR2 SYDVKM. The CDR3 runs to 13 residues. As DNA, the CDR3 is TGTGCCAGCAGGTCAGGGGGCATCTATGGCTACACCTTC. This codes for CASRSGGIYGYTF.

This clone was detected only once. In DNA form, the CDR3 reads TGTGCCACTTCCGCCCCGACAGGGACTGGCGGCTACACCTTC. Protein: CATSAPTGTGGYTF. The J gene is TRBJ1-2, the V gene TRBV24-1, with 7 positions matching TRBD1. CDR1 is KGHDR and CDR2 is SFDVKD in the germline V gene. The CDR3 covers 14 residues. The V segment lost 10 bases and the J segment 8 bases; nucleotides outside the gene matches: 15.

This clone was counted between two and nine times. This chain connects TRBV11-3 to TRBJ2-2, with D possibly matching TRBD2 (5 bases). Germline lookup yields CDR1 SGHNT and CDR2 YENEEA. Trimming took off 5 bases at V and 6 bases at J, with 13 bases between the two ends. This CDR3 is built from 14 residues. In nucleotides, the CDR3 is TGTGCCAGCAGCCTCTTCGGGGAGTCCGGGGAGCTGTTTTTT. Protein sequence: CASSLFGESGELFF.

This clone turned up a few times. V and J are TRBV6-2 or TRBV6-3 and TRBJ2-3, with 13 bases lining up with TRBD2. The CDR3 sequence is 16 residues long. V lost 5 bases and J lost 10; bases outside the gene matches: 12. Looked up from germline, CDR1 is MNHEY and CDR2 is SVGEGT. The CDR3 protein is CASSIGTSGIRLPQYF. The CDR3 DNA sequence: TGTGCCAGCAGTATCGGGACTAGCGGGATTCGGCTCCCGCAGTATTTT.

The chain is built from TRBV5-1 and TRBJ1-5, with D unresolved. V lost 7 bases and J 7 bases, leaving 15 bases between the germline ends. CDR3 size: 13 residues. Germline V lookup: CDR1 SGHRS, CDR2 YFSETQ. CDR3 amino acids: CASREEVGQPQHF. For the CDR3, the DNA is TGCGCCAGCCGGGAGGAGGTTGGGCAGCCCCAGCATTTT.

The rearrangement joins TRBV6-6 to TRBJ1-6, with TRBD1 matching 9 bases. Germline V gene sequence: CDR1 MNHNY, CDR2 SVGAGI (reference sequence). This CDR3 contains 15 residues. The V segment lost 6 bases and the J segment 10 bases; nucleotides outside the gene matches: 10. The CDR3 loop reads CASSPTGTGTSPLHF. The CDR3 bases are TGTGCCAGCAGCCCCACCGGGACAGGGACCTCACCCCTCCACTTT.

This rearrangement joins TRBV7-3 to TRBJ1-1, with 11 bases aligning to TRBD1. This CDR3 is built from 17 residues. Germline CDR1 and CDR2: SGHTA and FQGTGA. Unmatched junction bases numbered 9, after V lost 5 bases and J lost 1 base. CDR3 amino acids: CASSLLGQGVGNTEAFF. CDR3 DNA: TGTGCCAGCAGCCTACTGGGACAGGGGGTCGGGAACACTGAAGCTTTCTTT.

The chain uses TRBV5-1 and TRBJ1-1, with a tentative D call TRBD1 (5 bases). Looked up from germline, CDR1 is SGHRS and CDR2 is YFSETQ. This CDR3 is 13 amino acids long. V was pared by 10 bases and J by 3 bases, with 16 bases between. The chain's CDR3 is CAGTKILDTEAFF. Written as DNA, the CDR3 is TGCGCCGGGACGAAGATCCTAGACACTGAAGCTTTCTTT.

The CDR3 DNA is TGTGCCAGCAGCGTAGGAGCGGGGGGGCTCACAGATACGCAGTATTTT. It is translated as CASSVGAGGLTDTQYF. J is TRBJ2-3 and V is TRBV9, with 10 bases identical to TRBD2. The CDR3 loop spans 16 amino acids. The junction had 3 bases not matched to a gene; V was cut back by 0 bases and J by 2 bases. The V gene's germline CDR1 is SGDLS and CDR2 YYNGEE. The full variable domain, its missing parts supplied by reference TRBV9 and TRBJ2-3, is DSGVTQTPKHLITATGQRVTLRCSPRSGDLSVYWYQQSLDQGLQFLIQYYNGEERAKGNILERFSAQQFPDLHSELNLSSLELGDSALYFCASSVGAGGLTDTQYFGPGTRLTVL.

The V call is TRBV7-6, the J call TRBJ2-1; possible D gene TRBD1, 5 bases. V was trimmed by 3 bases and J by 4 bases, leaving 13 bases between them. This CDR3 has 15 amino acids. Germline lookup yields CDR1 SGHVS and CDR2 FNYEAQ. The CDR3 here is CASSFEQELYNEQFF. The CDR3 nucleotides are TGTGCCAGCAGCTTCGAACAGGAGCTTTACAATGAGCAGTTCTTC.

V and J are TRBV5-4 and TRBJ1-2; D remains unclear. Trimming left V 0 bases short and J 2 bases short, with 8 bases between. The length of the CDR3 is 14 residues. The germline V gene encodes CDR1 SGHNT and CDR2 YYREEE (reference sequence). CDR3 nucleotide sequence: TGTGCCAGCAGCTTGGCCGCAGCAAACTATGGCTACACCTTC. Protein: CASSLAAANYGYTF.

This clone turned up a few times. The chain combines TRBV13 with TRBJ1-2; 7 nucleotides line up with TRBD1. The CDR3 has 15 amino acids. Germline CDR1 is PRHDT and CDR2 is FYEKMQ (reference sequence). The trim removed 1 base at V and 4 bases at J, leaving 6 bases unmatched. CDR3 protein: CASSLEGGNGYGYTF. In DNA form, the CDR3 reads TGTGCCAGCAGCTTAGAAGGGGGCAATGGCTATGGCTACACCTTC.